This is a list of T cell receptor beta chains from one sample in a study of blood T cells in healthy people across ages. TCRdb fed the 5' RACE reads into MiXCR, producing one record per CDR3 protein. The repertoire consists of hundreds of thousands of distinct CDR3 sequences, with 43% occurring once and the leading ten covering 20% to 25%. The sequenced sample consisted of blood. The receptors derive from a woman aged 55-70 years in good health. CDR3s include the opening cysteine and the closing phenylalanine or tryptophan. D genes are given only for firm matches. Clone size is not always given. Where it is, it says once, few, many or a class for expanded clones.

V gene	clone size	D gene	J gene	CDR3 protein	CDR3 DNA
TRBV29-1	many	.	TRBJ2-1	CSVGAESYNEQFF	TGCAGCGTTGGGGCTGAGTCCTACAATGAGCAGTTCTTC
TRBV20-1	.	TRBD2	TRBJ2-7	CSAVGLVSYEQYF	TGCAGTGCGGTAGGACTAGTTTCCTACGAGCAGTACTTC
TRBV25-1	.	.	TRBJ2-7	CASSELVVYEQYF	TGTGCCAGCAGTGAATTGGTGGTGTACGAGCAGTACTTC
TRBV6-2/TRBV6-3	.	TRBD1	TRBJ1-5	CASSYSGDSHHQPQHF	TGTGCCAGCAGTTATTCTGGGGACAGCCACCATCAGCCCCAGCATTTT
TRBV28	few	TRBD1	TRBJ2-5	CASSSGQAARETQYF	TGTGCCAGCAGTTCGGGACAGGCGGCCAGAGAGACCCAGTACTTC
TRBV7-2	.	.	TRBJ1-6	CASSVKGEEGTLHF	TGTGCCAGCAGCGTTAAGGGGGAGGAGGGTACCCTCCACTTT
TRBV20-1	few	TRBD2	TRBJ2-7	CSARGLAGSFSYEQYF	TGCAGTGCTAGAGGACTAGCGGGGAGCTTCTCCTACGAGCAGTACTTC
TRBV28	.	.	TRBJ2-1	CASRGQSYEQFF	TGTGCCAGCAGGGGCCAATCCTACGAGCAGTTCTTC
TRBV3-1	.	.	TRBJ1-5	CASSRQPRDQPQHF	TGTGCCAGCAGCCGCCAACCGAGAGATCAGCCCCAGCATTTT
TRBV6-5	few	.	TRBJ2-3	CASSYRAQVTDTQYF	TGTGCCAGCAGTTACCGGGCACAGGTCACAGATACGCAGTATTTT
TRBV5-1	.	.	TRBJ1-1	CASSLDQGTTEAFF	TGCGCCAGCAGCTTGGATCAGGGGACCACTGAAGCTTTCTTT
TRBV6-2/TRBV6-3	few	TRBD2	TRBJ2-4	CASSKGQGATSGRSLQNIQYF	TGTGCCAGCAGTAAAGGACAGGGGGCGACTAGCGGGAGGAGTTTACAAAACATTCAGTACTTC